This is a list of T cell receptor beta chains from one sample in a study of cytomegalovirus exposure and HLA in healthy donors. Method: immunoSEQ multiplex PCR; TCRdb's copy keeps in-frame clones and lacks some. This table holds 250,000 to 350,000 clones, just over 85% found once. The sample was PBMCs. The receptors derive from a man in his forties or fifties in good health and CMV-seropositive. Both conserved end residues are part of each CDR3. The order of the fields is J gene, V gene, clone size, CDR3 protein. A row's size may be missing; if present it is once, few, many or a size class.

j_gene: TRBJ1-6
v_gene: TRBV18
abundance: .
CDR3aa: CASSQDRYNSPLHF

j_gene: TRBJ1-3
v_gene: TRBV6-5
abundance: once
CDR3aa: CASSYVTGPGNTIYF

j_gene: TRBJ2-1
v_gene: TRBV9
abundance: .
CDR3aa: CASSVTTPSGSRAYSSYNEQFF

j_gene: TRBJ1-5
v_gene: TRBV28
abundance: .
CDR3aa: CASSLPHRGNQPQHF

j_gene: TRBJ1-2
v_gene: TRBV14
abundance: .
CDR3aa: CASSQGGPEQRYGYTF

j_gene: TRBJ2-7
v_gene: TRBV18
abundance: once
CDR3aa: CASSRQGARYEQYF

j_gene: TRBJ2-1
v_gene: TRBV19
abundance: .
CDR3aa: CASTGLAGVNEQFF

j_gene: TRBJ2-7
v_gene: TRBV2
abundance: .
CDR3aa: CASSDGGHQYF

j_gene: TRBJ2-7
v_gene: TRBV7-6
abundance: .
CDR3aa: CASSYNLPGQSSYEQYF

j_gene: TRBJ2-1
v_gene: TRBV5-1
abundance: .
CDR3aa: CASSPTSRQTNEQFF

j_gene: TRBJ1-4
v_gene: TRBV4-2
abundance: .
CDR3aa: CASSSHRGANEKLFF

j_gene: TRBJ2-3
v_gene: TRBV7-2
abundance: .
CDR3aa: CASSLAGQSSTDTQYF

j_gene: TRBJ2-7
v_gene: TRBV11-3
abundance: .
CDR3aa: CASSLTGGNEQYF

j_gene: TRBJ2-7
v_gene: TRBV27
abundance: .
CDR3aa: CASSLSAGAYEQYF

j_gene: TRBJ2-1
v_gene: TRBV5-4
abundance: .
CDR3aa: CASSSTSGRVNEQFF

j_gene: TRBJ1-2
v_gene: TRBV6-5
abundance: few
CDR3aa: CASSYIPRGRNGYTF

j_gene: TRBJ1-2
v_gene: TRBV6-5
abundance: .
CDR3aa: CASSYRADSEYGYTF

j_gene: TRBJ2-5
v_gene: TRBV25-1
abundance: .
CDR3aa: CASREDSYVEETQYF

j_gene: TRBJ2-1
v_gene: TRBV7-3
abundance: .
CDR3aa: CASRPLAGYNEQFF

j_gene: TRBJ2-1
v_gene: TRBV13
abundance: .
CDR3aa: CASRPWIKREGQVEQFF

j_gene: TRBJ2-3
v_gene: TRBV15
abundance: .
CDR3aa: CATSIRLESAADTQYF

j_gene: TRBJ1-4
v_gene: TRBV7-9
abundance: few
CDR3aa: CASSRGIRNEKLFF

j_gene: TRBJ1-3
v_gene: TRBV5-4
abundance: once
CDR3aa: CASSPGGLLSGNTIYF

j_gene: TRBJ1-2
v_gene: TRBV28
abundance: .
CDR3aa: CASSPQEDYGYTF

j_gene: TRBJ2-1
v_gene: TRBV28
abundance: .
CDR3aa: CASSERGAYNEQFF

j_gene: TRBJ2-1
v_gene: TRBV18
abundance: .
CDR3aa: CASSFGTGAYNEQFF

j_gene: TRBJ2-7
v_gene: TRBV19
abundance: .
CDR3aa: CASSIAPGSYEQYF

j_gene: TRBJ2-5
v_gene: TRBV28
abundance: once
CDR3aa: CASSFLNRGKRTQYF

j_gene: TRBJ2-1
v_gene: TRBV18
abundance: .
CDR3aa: CASSPPGTSGRASYNEQFF

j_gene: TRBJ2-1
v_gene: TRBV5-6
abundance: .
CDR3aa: CASSGNGQFF

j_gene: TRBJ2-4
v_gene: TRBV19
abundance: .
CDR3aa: CASSTGTAISGAKNIQYF

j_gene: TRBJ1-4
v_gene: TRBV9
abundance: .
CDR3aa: CASSGGGQGADEKLFF

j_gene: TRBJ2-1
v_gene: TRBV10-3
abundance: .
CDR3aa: CAISEVSGEYNEQFF

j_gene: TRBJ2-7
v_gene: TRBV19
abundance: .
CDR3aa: CASSSRDRFVTSSYEQYF

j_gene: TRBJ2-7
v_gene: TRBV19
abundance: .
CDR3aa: CASSISGQGFYEQYF

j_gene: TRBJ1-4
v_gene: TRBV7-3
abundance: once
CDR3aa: CASSSRWENEKLFF

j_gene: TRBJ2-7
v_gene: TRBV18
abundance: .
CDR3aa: CASSPRTVLMNSYEQYF

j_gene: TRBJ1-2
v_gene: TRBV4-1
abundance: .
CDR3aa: CASSQGYRDAYGYTF